These 9 T cell receptor beta chains were sequenced from one sample in a study of shared clonotypes between healthy human individuals. Clones were read by immunoSEQ multiplex PCR, and TCRdb kept only the in-frame ones, dropping some. The data contain about 1,500,000 clones, roughly 97% of them singletons. Sample: naive CD4+ T cells sorted from blood. Described subset: CD45RA+ positively selected. These receptors were taken from a man aged 25-45 years in good health.

The V gene is TRBV10-3, the J gene TRBJ1-3; D is unclear. CDR3 length: 13 amino acids. V was trimmed by 10 bases and J by 0 bases, leaving 10 bases between them. Germline CDR1 ENHRY, CDR2 SYGVKD. The chain's CDR3 is CASAPGSGNTIYF. CDR3 DNA: TGTGCCAGCGCCCCGGGCTCTGGAAACACCATATATTTT.

The chain has TRBV19 and TRBJ2-3; possibly TRBD2 for D (6 bases). The germline V and J ends were trimmed by 1 base and 8 bases, with 10 bases remaining between them. Per the germline V gene, CDR1 is LNHDA and CDR2 is SQIVND (reference sequence). The CDR3 has 13 amino acids. In nucleotides, the CDR3 is TGTGCCAGTAGTATAGGGAGGGAGTCTACGCAGTATTTT. Translated: CASSIGRESTQYF.

J is TRBJ2-7 and V is TRBV10-2, with TRBD2 identical over 9 bases. J was trimmed by 5 bases and V by 0 bases; bases with no gene match: 8. The CDR3 sequence is 16 residues long. CDR1 and CDR2 from the germline V gene are WSHSY and SAAADI. The CDR3 region has the DNA TGCGCCAGCAGTGAGTCCCTTAGCGGGAGTAGGAACGAGCAGTACTTC. Protein sequence: CASSESLSGSRNEQYF.

The chain recombines TRBV9 with TRBJ1-4; D is possibly TRBD1 (6 bases). Germline CDR1 and CDR2: SGDLS and YYNGEE. The CDR3 is 14 amino acids. V gave up 4 bases and J gave up 8 bases, with 15 bases separating them. CDR3 loop: CASSQGTTGEKLFF. DNA of the CDR3: TGTGCCAGCAGCCAGGGGACTACGGGGGAAAAACTGTTTTTT.

This clone has just one count. The CDR3 DNA reads as TGCGCCAGCAGCTTACGGACAGGGGAAACCGACGAGCAGTACTTC. Protein: CASSLRTGETDEQYF. This chain connects TRBV5-1 to TRBJ2-7, with TRBD1 matching 9 bases. CDR3 size: 15 residues. Per the germline V gene, CDR1 is SGHRS and CDR2 is YFSETQ. Losses at the gene ends were 2 bases for V and 5 bases for J; bases not matched to a gene: 8.

This chain uses TRBV18 with TRBJ2-3; D gene ambiguous. CDR3 size: 12 residues. With 3 bases removed from V and 4 bases from J, the gap between germline ends came to 5 bases. The germline gives CDR1 KGHSH, CDR2 LQKENI. CDR3 protein: CASSPTADTQYF. In nucleotides, the CDR3 is TGTGCCAGCTCACCTACGGCAGATACGCAGTATTTT.

In this sample, this clone turned up once. This sequence joins TRBV5-5 and TRBJ1-2; the D is unclear. This CDR3 contains 15 residues. Per the germline V gene, CDR1 is SGHKS and CDR2 is YYEKEE (reference sequence). V lost 0 bases to trimming and J lost 7 bases, with 16 bases between them. The CDR3 is CASSLARRIFGGYTF. The CDR3 coding sequence is TGTGCCAGCAGCTTGGCCAGAAGGATTTTTGGTGGCTACACCTTC.

This clone was counted once. The J gene is TRBJ1-1, the V gene TRBV28; D unclear. V was clipped by 3 bases and J by 6 bases, with 8 bases between them. The CDR3 contains 12 residues. Germline V gene data show CDR1 as MDHEN and CDR2 as SYDVKM. CDR3 in amino acids: CASSFRRAEAFF. CDR3 coding DNA: TGTGCCAGCAGTTTCCGGCGAGCTGAAGCTTTCTTT.

This clone was found once. This chain joins TRBV6-1 and TRBJ2-7, with D possibly being TRBD1 (5 bases). The germline V and J ends were trimmed by 4 bases and 6 bases, with 16 bases remaining between them. CDR1 is MNHNS, CDR2 SASEGT, per germline. The CDR3 totals 14 residues. CDR3 in DNA: TGTGCCAGCAGTGTGACATTTTTGCAGGGCGAGCAGTACTTC. This translates into CASSVTFLQGEQYF.